These 24 T cell receptor beta chains were sequenced from one sample in a study of blood T cell repertoires in COVID-19. Repertoires were generated with immunoSEQ multiplex PCR, while TCRdb's copy carries only in-frame clones and drops some. The sample includes approximately 45,000 clones, about 90% of them seen just once. Sequenced sample: peripheral blood. Receptor source: a human donor in a cohort sampled during active COVID-19.

The chain combines TRBV11-2 with TRBJ2-1, with 7 nucleotides matching TRBD2. Germline loops: CDR1 SGHAT, CDR2 FQNNGV. This CDR3 has 14 amino acids. Trimming took 1 base from V and 10 from J; bases not matched to a gene: 7. The chain's CDR3 is CASSLGGGGREQFF. The CDR3 coding sequence is TGTGCCAGCAGCTTAGGCGGGGGTGGCCGCGAGCAGTTCTTC.

The J gene is TRBJ2-1, the V gene TRBV14, with 7 bases fitting TRBD2. The CDR3 sequence is 16 residues long. J was trimmed by 4 bases and V by 0 bases; bases with no gene match: 6. Germline V gene lookup returns CDR1 SGHDN and CDR2 FVKESK. The CDR3 DNA follows: TGTGCCAGCAGCCAAGATTGGGGGGGGTATTACAATGAGCAGTTCTTC. Protein: CASSQDWGGYYNEQFF.

This chain connects TRBV5-1 to TRBJ1-5, with 10 nucleotides matching TRBD1. The CDR3 totals 15 residues. The germline CDR1 and CDR2 sequences are SGHRS and YFSETQ. V shed 3 bases and J 5 bases; nucleotides not matched to a gene: 5. In nucleotides, the CDR3 is TGCGCCAGCAGCTGGGGACAGGGGATCGATCAGCCCCAGCATTTT. Its translation is CASSWGQGIDQPQHF.

This chain links TRBV2 with TRBJ1-5; D uncertain. Germline values: CDR1 SNHLY, CDR2 FYNNEI. This CDR3 spans 15 amino acids. V shed 4 bases and J shed 3 bases, with 13 bases lying between them. The CDR3 loop is CASSVSGPFNQPQHF. The CDR3 coding sequence is TGTGCCAGCAGTGTTAGTGGGCCCTTCAATCAGCCCCAGCATTTT.

Only one count was recorded for this clone. This sequence joins TRBV7-2 and TRBJ2-3; TRBD1 might be the D (7 bases). The CDR3 consists of 14 residues. Germline V gene data show CDR1 as SGHTA and CDR2 as FQGNSA. Trimming pared 4 bases from V and 4 bases from J, leaving 12 bases between. CDR3 DNA sequence: TGTGCCAGCAGCTCCCCCAGGGGGGCAGATACGCAGTATTTT. Its protein product is CASSSPRGADTQYF.

This CDR3 is CASSTTIGNTEAFF. The CDR3 region has the DNA TGTGCCAGCAGTACCACGATCGGGAACACTGAAGCTTTCTTT. This chain links TRBV6-5 with TRBJ1-1; D is unresolved. Germline assignment: CDR1 MNHEY and CDR2 SVGAGI. V was shortened by 5 bases and J by 1 base, with 11 bases between the two germline ends. This CDR3 contains 14 residues.

This clone showed up just once. V gene TRBV5-4 combines with J gene TRBJ2-1, with D perhaps matching TRBD2 (7 bases). The germline V and J ends were trimmed by 7 bases and 12 bases, with 29 bases remaining between them. The CDR3 is 16 amino acids. Looked up from germline, CDR1 is SGHNT and CDR2 is YYREEE (reference sequence). The CDR3 nucleotides read TGTGCCAGCGGGGGAGGGGTGGGGGCCCATACAATGAGGCAGTTCTTC. Amino acids: CASGGGVGAHTMRQFF.

The V gene is TRBV5-4, the J gene TRBJ2-5; TRBD2 matches at 9 bases. V trimming: 0 bases; J trimming: 0 bases; junction bases outside the gene matches: 9. This CDR3 contains 18 residues. The germline CDR1 and CDR2 sequences are SGHNT and YYREEE (reference sequence). This CDR3 is CASSLAPRTSEDQETQYF. Here the CDR3 DNA reads TGTGCCAGCAGCTTGGCACCCAGGACTAGCGAGGACCAAGAGACCCAGTACTTC.

The chain employs TRBV3-1 (or the pseudogene TRBV3-2) and TRBJ2-2, with unresolved D. CDR1 is LGHDT, CDR2 YNNKEL, per germline (reference sequence). V was trimmed by 1 base and J by 7 bases, leaving 4 bases between them. CDR3 length: 12 residues. In DNA form, the CDR3 reads TGTGCCAGCAGCCAAGCGTACGGGGAGCTGTTTTTT. It specifies CASSQAYGELFF.

This clone was counted once. This chain's CDR3 is CAIWEVAGGYTF. CDR3 bases: TGTGCCATCTGGGAGGTTGCGGGTGGCTACACCTTC. This chain joins TRBV27 and TRBJ1-2; D gene uncertain. The germline V gene has CDR1 MNHEY and CDR2 SMNVEV (reference sequence). The germline V and J ends were trimmed by 10 bases and 7 bases, with 16 bases remaining between them. The CDR3 runs to 12 residues.

This chain connects TRBV5-4 to TRBJ2-1; 8 nucleotides align to TRBD2. Losses at the gene ends were 4 bases for V and 5 bases for J; bases not matched to a gene: 8. Germline V CDR1 and CDR2: SGHNT, YYREEE (reference sequence). The CDR3 is 15 amino acids. Here the CDR3 DNA reads TGTGCCAGCAGCCCCGGGGGGGGTTGGGACAATGAGCAGTTCTTC. Its translation is CASSPGGGWDNEQFF.

The chain's CDR3 is CASSLISAGLTFFEQYF. The CDR3 nucleotides read TGTGCCAGCAGCTTAATTAGTGCTGGGCTTACCTTCTTCGAGCAGTACTTC. The rearrangement links TRBV11-2 to TRBJ2-7; D is unclear. CDR3 size: 17 residues. Deletions cut 2 bases from V and 6 bases from J, with 23 bases between. The germline V gene encodes CDR1 SGHAT and CDR2 FQNNGV. The variable domain in full, with the rest retrieved from reference TRBV11-2 and TRBJ2-7, is EAGVAQSPRYKIIEKRQSVAFWCNPISGHATLYWYQQILGQGPKLLIQFQNNGVVDDSQLPKDRFSAERLKGVDSTLKIQPAKLEDSAVYLCASSLISAGLTFFEQYFGPGTRLTVT.

The V gene is TRBV7-2, the J gene TRBJ2-1; 12 bases are a match to TRBD2. The CDR3 runs 16 residues. The germline V gene encodes CDR1 SGHTA and CDR2 FQGNSA. V lost 0 bases, J lost 4 bases, and 1 base stayed unmatched. In DNA form, the CDR3 reads TGTGCCAGCAGCTTAGCACTAGCGGGGGGTTACAATGAGCAGTTCTTC. This gives the protein CASSLALAGGYNEQFF.

This clone was detected only a few times. The chain combines TRBV30 with TRBJ2-2; a possible D gene is TRBD1 (6 bases). Trimming took 2 bases from V and 2 from J, leaving 18 bases between them. Germline V gives CDR1 GTSNPN, CDR2 SVGIG (reference sequence). The CDR3 totals 17 residues. The chain's CDR3 is CAWSPPGQGPNTGELFF. As DNA, the CDR3 is TGTGCCTGGAGTCCCCCCGGGCAGGGGCCAAACACCGGGGAGCTGTTTTTT.

This clone showed up just a few times. This chain connects TRBV10-3 to TRBJ1-5; 8 bases are a match to TRBD1. J was trimmed by 3 bases and V by 8 bases; bases with no gene match: 3. The CDR3 is made up of 13 amino acids. CDR1 ENHRY and CDR2 SYGVKD come from the germline V gene. In DNA form, the CDR3 reads TGTGCCATCGGGGACAGGAACAATCAGCCCCAGCATTTT. This encodes CAIGDRNNQPQHF.

The rearrangement links TRBV30 to TRBJ2-4; no firm D call. CDR3 length: 11 amino acids. Germline-derived CDR1 and CDR2 are GTSNPN and SVGIG (reference sequence). The V gene lost 1 base and the J gene lost 5 bases, with 3 bases spanning the gap. The CDR3 is CAWSAENIQYF. CDR3 nucleotide sequence: TGTGCCTGGAGTGCAGAAAACATTCAGTACTTC.

The rearrangement joins TRBV18 to TRBJ2-2; TRBD1 matches at 11 bases. Germline loops: CDR1 KGHSH, CDR2 LQKENI. The CDR3 contains 16 residues. After removal of 0 bases from V and 7 bases from J, the junction contained 4 bases not matched to a gene. Written as DNA, the CDR3 is TGTGCCAGCTCACCACCGGGACAGGGGGACATCGGGGAGCTGTTTTTT. This encodes CASSPPGQGDIGELFF.

The V call is TRBV30, the J call TRBJ2-5; 13 bases align to TRBD2. The germline CDR1 and CDR2 sequences are GTSNPN and SVGIG (reference sequence). The V segment lost 4 bases and the J segment 5 bases; nucleotides outside the gene matches: 1. The CDR3 is 13 amino acids. CDR3 coding DNA: TGTGCCTGGACGGGACTAGCGGGGGAGACCCAGTACTTC. Residues: CAWTGLAGETQYF.

On this clone itself: The same CDR3 can be traced to other DNA sequences in this sample. The CDR3 DNA reads TGTGCCAGCAGCCCCAGACGGGGGGTGGGCACTGAAGCTTTCTTT. Amino acid sequence: CASSPRRGVGTEAFF. The genes are TRBV11-2 and TRBJ1-1; possible D gene TRBD1, 5 bases. This CDR3 comprises 15 residues. The V end was cut by 5 bases, the J end by 4 bases, with 17 bases between. Germline CDR1 is SGHAT and CDR2 is FQNNGV.

The chain has TRBV15 and TRBJ1-4, with TRBD1 matching 8 bases. V shed 2 bases and J 8 bases; nucleotides not matched to a gene: 7. CDR3 length: 15 amino acids. CDR1 and CDR2 (germline): LNHNV, YYDKDF (reference sequence). The CDR3: CATSRPTGGREKLFF. As DNA, the CDR3 is TGTGCCACCAGCAGACCAACAGGGGGTCGGGAAAAACTGTTTTTT.

The sample holds a few counts of this clone. CDR3 region: CASSGTSGTSGELFF. The DNA for the CDR3 is TGCGCCAGCAGTGGGACTAGCGGGACGTCCGGGGAGCTGTTTTTT. The rearrangement uses TRBV10-1 and TRBJ2-2; 12 nucleotides agree with TRBD2. CDR1 is WNHNN and CDR2 is SYGVQD in the germline V gene (reference sequence). The CDR3 has 15 residues. With 4 bases clipped from V and 6 bases from J, the junction kept 3 bases outside the gene matches.

The gene calls are TRBV5-5 and TRBJ1-3, with D tentatively TRBD1 (5 bases). CDR1 and CDR2 (germline): SGHKS, YYEKEE (reference sequence). The CDR3 has 13 residues. V was cut by 7 bases and J by 0 bases, with 8 bases left in between. CDR3 residues: CASRRASGNTIYF. CDR3 bases: TGTGCCAGCCGCAGGGCCTCTGGAAACACCATATATTTT. The whole variable domain, filled in from reference TRBV5-5 and TRBJ1-3, reads DAGVTQSPTHLIKTRGQQVTLRCSPISGHKSVSWYQQVLGQGPQFIFQYYEKEERGRGNFPDRFSARQFPNYSSELNVNALLLGDSALYLCASRRASGNTIYFGEGSWLTVV.

The chain has TRBV27 and TRBJ1-2, with no clear D. Germline loops: CDR1 MNHEY, CDR2 SMNVEV (reference sequence). This CDR3 has 13 residues. V was shortened by 2 bases and J by 2 bases, with 6 bases between the two germline ends. CDR3 nucleotides: TGTGCCAGCAGTTTAACAGCCAACTATGGCTACACCTTC. It yields the protein CASSLTANYGYTF.

The genes are TRBV7-6 and TRBJ2-7, with 11 nucleotides matching TRBD1. Germline CDR1 is SGHVS and CDR2 is FNYEAQ. This CDR3 contains 14 residues. V shed 5 bases and J 6 bases; nucleotides not matched to a gene: 6. DNA of the CDR3: TGTGCCAGCAGCCCCCGGGACAGGGGGTCCGAGCAGTACTTC. As protein: CASSPRDRGSEQYF.